The clone carrying this TCR beta chain has more than one count but fewer than ten. The target antigen is unknown. The germline V and J ends were trimmed by 7 bases and 9 bases, with 17 bases remaining between them. Germline CDR1 reads SQVTM; CDR2 reads ANQGSEA. The CDR3 covers 12 residues. The data were taken from a study of early T cells in non-severe SARS-CoV-2 infection. Individual cDNA molecules were tagged with unique molecular identifiers, the study reported. TCRdb recomputed calls from the 5' RACE reads with MiXCR, one row per CDR3 protein. The table has roughly 51,000 distinct CDR3 sequences, about 7.7% seen once. Study-wide results and caveats: Reliance on VDJdb matching favored anti-spike CD8 responses; private and CD4 specificities were missed.

The sample was whole blood, taken at baseline. The source of this sequence is an adult who was a healthcare worker with PCR-confirmed SARS-CoV-2 infection or an uninfected control (not recorded which). This chain uses TRBV29-1 with TRBJ2-3, with D perhaps TRBD2 (6 bases). This chain's CDR3 is CSGGMEGSTQYF. CDR3 sequence (DNA): TGCAGCGGGGGGATGGAGGGTAGCACGCAGTATTTT.